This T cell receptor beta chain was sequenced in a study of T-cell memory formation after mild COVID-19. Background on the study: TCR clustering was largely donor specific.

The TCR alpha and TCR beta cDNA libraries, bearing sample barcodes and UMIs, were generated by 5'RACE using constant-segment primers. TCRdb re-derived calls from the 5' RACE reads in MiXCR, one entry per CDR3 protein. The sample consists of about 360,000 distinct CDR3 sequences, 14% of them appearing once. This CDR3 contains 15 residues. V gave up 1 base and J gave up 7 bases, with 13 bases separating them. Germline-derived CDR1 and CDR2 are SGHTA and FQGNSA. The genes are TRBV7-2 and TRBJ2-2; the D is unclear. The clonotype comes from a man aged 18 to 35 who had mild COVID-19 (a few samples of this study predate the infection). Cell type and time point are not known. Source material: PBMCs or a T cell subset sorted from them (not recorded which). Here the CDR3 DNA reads TGTGCCAGCAGCTTAGATCCTCGGCTGGGCGGGGAGCTGTTTTTT. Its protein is CASSLDPRLGGELFF.